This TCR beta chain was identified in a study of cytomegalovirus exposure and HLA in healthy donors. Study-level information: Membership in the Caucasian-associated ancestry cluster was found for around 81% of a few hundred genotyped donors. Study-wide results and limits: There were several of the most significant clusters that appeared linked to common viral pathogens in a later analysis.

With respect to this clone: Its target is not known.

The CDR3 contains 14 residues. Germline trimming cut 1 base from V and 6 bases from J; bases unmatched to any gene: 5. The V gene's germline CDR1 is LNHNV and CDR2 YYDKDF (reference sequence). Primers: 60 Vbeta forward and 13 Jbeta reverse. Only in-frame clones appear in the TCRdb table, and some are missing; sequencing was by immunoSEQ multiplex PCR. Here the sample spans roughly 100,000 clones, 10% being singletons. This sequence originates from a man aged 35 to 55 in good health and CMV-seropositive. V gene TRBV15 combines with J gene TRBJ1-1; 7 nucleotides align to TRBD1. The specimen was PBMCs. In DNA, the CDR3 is TGTGCCACCAGCAGAGGGGACAGTCTCTCTGAAGCTTTCTTT. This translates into CATSRGDSLSEAFF.